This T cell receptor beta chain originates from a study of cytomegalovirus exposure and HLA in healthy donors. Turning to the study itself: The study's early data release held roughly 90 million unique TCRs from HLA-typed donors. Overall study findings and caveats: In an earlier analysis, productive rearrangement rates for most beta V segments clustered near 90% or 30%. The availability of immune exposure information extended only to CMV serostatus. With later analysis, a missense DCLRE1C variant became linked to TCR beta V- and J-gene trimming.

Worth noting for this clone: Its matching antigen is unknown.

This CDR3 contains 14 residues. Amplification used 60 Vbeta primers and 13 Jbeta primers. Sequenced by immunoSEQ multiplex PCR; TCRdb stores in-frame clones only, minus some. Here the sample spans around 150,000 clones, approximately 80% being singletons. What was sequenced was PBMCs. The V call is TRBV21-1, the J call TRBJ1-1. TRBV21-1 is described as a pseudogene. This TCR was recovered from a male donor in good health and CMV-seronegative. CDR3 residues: CASSKAPSNTEAFF. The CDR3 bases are TGTGCCAGCAGCAAAGCTCCCTCGAACACTGAAGCTTTCTTT.